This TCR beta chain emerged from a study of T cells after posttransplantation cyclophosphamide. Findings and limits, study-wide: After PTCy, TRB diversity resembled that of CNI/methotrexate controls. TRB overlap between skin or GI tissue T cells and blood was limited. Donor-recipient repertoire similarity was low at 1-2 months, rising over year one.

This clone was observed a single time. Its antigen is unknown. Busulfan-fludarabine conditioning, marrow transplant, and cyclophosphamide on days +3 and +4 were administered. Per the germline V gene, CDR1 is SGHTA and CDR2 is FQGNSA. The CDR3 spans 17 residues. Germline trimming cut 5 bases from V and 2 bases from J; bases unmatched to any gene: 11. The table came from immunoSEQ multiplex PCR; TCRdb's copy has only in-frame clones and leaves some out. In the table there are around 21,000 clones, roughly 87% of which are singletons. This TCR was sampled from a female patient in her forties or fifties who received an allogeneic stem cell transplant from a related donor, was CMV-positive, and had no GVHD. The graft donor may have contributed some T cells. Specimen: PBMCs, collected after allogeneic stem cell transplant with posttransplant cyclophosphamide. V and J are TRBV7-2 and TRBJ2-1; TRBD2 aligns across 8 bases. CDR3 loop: CASSALGGGGTYNEQFF. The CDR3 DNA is TGTGCCAGCAGCGCGCTCGGGGGCGGGGGGACCTACAATGAGCAGTTCTTC. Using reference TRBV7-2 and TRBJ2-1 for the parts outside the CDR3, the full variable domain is GAGVSQSPSNKVTEKGKDVELRCDPISGHTALYWYRQSLGQGLEFLIYFQGNSAPDKSGLPSDRFSAERTGGSVSTLTIQRTQQEDSAVYLCASSALGGGGTYNEQFFGPGTRLTVL.